A single sample is the source of the 22 T cell receptor beta chains below, sequenced in a study of blood T cell repertoires in COVID-19. Generated by immunoSEQ multiplex PCR, the TCRdb table keeps only in-frame clones and is missing some. The repertoire holds 250,000 to 300,000 clones, 88% seen once, with 5.5% to 7% in the top ten. The sequencing input was peripheral blood. The source of these receptors is a woman aged 25 to 39 who had recovered from COVID-19.

V gene TRBV5-4 combines with J gene TRBJ2-3, with 11 bases lining up with TRBD2. Trimming cost V 4 bases and J 1 base; bases outside gene matches: 2. Germline CDR1 SGHNT, CDR2 YYREEE (reference sequence). This CDR3 is 15 amino acids long. CDR3 DNA: TGTGCCAGCAGCCAGGGACTAGCGGGCACAGATACGCAGTATTTT. Its translation is CASSQGLAGTDTQYF.

This chain uses TRBV24-1 with TRBJ2-3, with 10 bases aligning to TRBD2. The germline CDR1 and CDR2 sequences are KGHDR and SFDVKD. The CDR3 loop spans 17 amino acids. Losses at the gene ends were 5 bases for V and 4 bases for J; bases not matched to a gene: 11. The CDR3 region is CATSGGFQRGGSDTQYF. The CDR3 region has the DNA TGTGCCACCAGTGGCGGTTTCCAGCGGGGGGGCTCAGATACGCAGTATTTT.

The chain uses TRBV6-5 and TRBJ1-1; a possible D gene is TRBD1 (6 bases). The CDR3 consists of 14 residues. V lost 4 bases and J lost 4, with 13 bases in between. Germline lookup yields CDR1 MNHEY and CDR2 SVGAGI. CDR3 sequence: CASSFAGVTTEAFF. The CDR3 DNA follows: TGTGCCAGCAGTTTTGCAGGGGTTACCACTGAAGCTTTCTTT.

DNA of the CDR3: TGTGCCAGCAGCTTAGGGGACAGGACTTTGAAGCAGTACTTC. Its translation: CASSLGDRTLKQYF. The genes are TRBV7-8 and TRBJ2-7; 8 bases are shared with TRBD1. The CDR3 loop spans 14 amino acids. Germline loops: CDR1 SGHVS, CDR2 FQNEAQ. J was trimmed by 8 bases and V by 1 base; bases with no gene match: 7. Together with reference TRBV7-8 and TRBJ2-7, the CDR3 gives the full variable domain: GAGVSQSPRYKVAKRGQDVALRCDPISGHVSLFWYQQALGQGPEFLTYFQNEAQLDKSGLPSDRFFAERPEGSVSTLKIQRTQQEDSAVYLCASSLGDRTLKQYFGPGTRLTVT.

The chain combines TRBV7-7 with TRBJ1-2, with unresolved D. This CDR3 has 14 residues. Trimming pared 6 bases from V and 3 bases from J, leaving 14 bases between. The germline gives CDR1 SSHAT, CDR2 FNYEAQ (reference sequence). CDR3 sequence reads: CASSPMEADYGYTF. Here the CDR3 DNA reads TGTGCCAGCAGTCCGATGGAGGCCGACTATGGCTACACCTTC.

V and J are TRBV5-1 and TRBJ2-3; 12 bases fit TRBD1. V was pared by 3 bases and J by 4 bases, with 3 bases of the junction left unmatched. Germline V lookup: CDR1 SGHRS, CDR2 YFSETQ. The CDR3 has 15 amino acids. CDR3 bases: TGCGCCAGCAGCTCAGGGACAGGGGGCGCAGATACGCAGTATTTT. Translated: CASSSGTGGADTQYF.

V is TRBV7-9 and J is TRBJ2-2; possible D gene TRBD2, 6 bases. Per germline, CDR1 SEHNR and CDR2 FQNEAQ (reference sequence). Trimming shortened V by 9 bases and J by 5 bases, and 16 bases separated the two germline ends. The CDR3 totals 14 residues. The CDR3 coding sequence is TGTGCCAGTGCCCGGGGGATTGGTACCGGGGAGCTGTTTTTT. Translated, it gives CASARGIGTGELFF.

This sequence joins TRBV29-1 and TRBJ2-5; tentative D call: TRBD1 (6 bases). The CDR3 extends over 11 amino acids. Trimming stripped 4 bases from V and 6 bases from J, with 9 bases between. The germline V gene has CDR1 SQVTM and CDR2 ANQGSEA. The CDR3 DNA follows: TGCAGCGTTGGCAGGGACAAGACCCAGTACTTC. Translated, it gives CSVGRDKTQYF.

V and J are TRBV5-4 and TRBJ2-1; the D gene is possibly TRBD2 (6 bases). The germline gives CDR1 SGHNT, CDR2 YYREEE (reference sequence). V lost 4 bases, J lost 8 bases, and 16 bases lay in between. The CDR3 has 14 amino acids. The CDR3 spells CASSSARLVDEQFF. DNA of the CDR3: TGTGCCAGCAGCAGTGCCAGACTAGTAGATGAGCAGTTCTTC.

This chain links TRBV27 with TRBJ1-4; TRBD1 aligns across 8 bases. The CDR3 loop spans 15 amino acids. Trimming took 3 bases from V and 5 from J; bases not matched to a gene: 5. CDR1 MNHEY and CDR2 SMNVEV come from the germline V gene (reference sequence). The chain's CDR3 is CASSLYRGNNEKLFF. The DNA of the CDR3 is TGTGCCAGCAGTTTGTACAGGGGGAACAATGAAAAACTGTTTTTT.

V usage is TRBV2 and J usage is TRBJ2-7; TRBD2 agrees at 11 bases. The CDR3 runs to 14 residues. Germline V gene data show CDR1 as SNHLY and CDR2 as FYNNEI. The V and J ends lost 2 bases and 8 bases, in that order; junction bases with no gene match: 5. CDR3 sequence reads: CASSESSGGNQQYF. The CDR3 DNA sequence: TGTGCCAGCAGTGAATCTAGCGGGGGGAACCAGCAGTACTTC.

This rearrangement joins TRBV7-2 to TRBJ2-7; 7 bases line up with TRBD1. In germline, CDR1 is SGHTA, CDR2 FQGNSA. V lost 1 base to trimming and J lost 2 bases; unmatched junction nucleotides: 2. The CDR3 is 14 residues long. CDR3 DNA: TGTGCCAGCAGCTTAGGTAGGGGGCCCTACGAGCAGTACTTC. As protein: CASSLGRGPYEQYF.

The chain has TRBV6-6 and TRBJ1-5; no clear D gene. Germline values: CDR1 MNHNY, CDR2 SVGAGI (reference sequence). The CDR3 has 16 residues. V lost 6 bases and J lost 9, with 24 bases in between. CDR3 nucleotide sequence: TGTGCCAGCAGCACCGCCCGGGCATACCTTAGCGGGCCCCAGCATTTT. It yields the protein CASSTARAYLSGPQHF.

This clone was seen a handful of times. V usage is TRBV4-1 and J usage is TRBJ1-5; 7 bases fit TRBD1. The germline gives CDR1 MGHRA, CDR2 YSYEKL. V was pared by 2 bases and J by 0 bases, with 4 bases of the junction left unmatched. The CDR3 totals 16 residues. In DNA, the CDR3 is TGCGCCAGCAGCCAATTGACAGGGCCTAGCAATCAGCCCCAGCATTTT. It translates to CASSQLTGPSNQPQHF.

With regard to this clone: The same CDR3 also results from other DNA sequences found in this sample. CDR3 sequence: CASSYSTGQETQYF. DNA for the CDR3: TGTGCCAGCAGTTACTCAACAGGACAAGAGACCCAGTACTTC. The chain uses TRBV6-5 and TRBJ2-5; D is possibly TRBD1 (5 bases). V dropped 0 bases and J dropped 2 bases, with 7 bases sitting between them. The CDR3 loop spans 14 amino acids. Germline V gene sequence: CDR1 MNHEY, CDR2 SVGAGI.

The chain combines TRBV6-1 with TRBJ2-3; 11 bases align to TRBD2. Germline lookup yields CDR1 MNHNS and CDR2 SASEGT. The CDR3 runs to 16 residues. J lost 3 bases, V lost 2 bases, and 4 bases had no gene match. CDR3 sequence: CASSERLAGPTDTQYF. CDR3 in DNA: TGTGCCAGCAGTGAAAGACTAGCGGGGCCGACAGATACGCAGTATTTT.

This rearrangement joins TRBV2 to TRBJ2-5, with D possibly being TRBD1 (5 bases). The V end lost 6 bases, the J end lost 1 base, and 12 bases lay between the germline ends. Germline CDR1 is SNHLY and CDR2 is FYNNEI. The CDR3 consists of 14 residues. CDR3 region: CASSPTEIQETQYF. Written as DNA, the CDR3 is TGTGCCAGCAGCCCGACAGAGATCCAAGAGACCCAGTACTTC.

The J gene is TRBJ2-3, the V gene TRBV6-5; D ambiguous. The CDR3 spans 14 residues. V gave up 2 bases and J gave up 1 base, with 7 bases separating them. Germline CDR1 reads MNHEY; CDR2 reads SVGAGI. DNA for the CDR3: TGTGCCAGCAGTTACGCGATCGGCACAGATACGCAGTATTTT. Translating gives CASSYAIGTDTQYF.

V gene TRBV2 combines with J gene TRBJ2-5; 7 bases align to TRBD2. Germline CDR1 SNHLY, CDR2 FYNNEI. CDR3 length: 15 residues. The J segment lost 3 bases and the V segment lost 4 bases, leaving 8 bases of the junction unmatched. For the CDR3, the DNA is TGTGCCAGCAGTGCCTGGGGGGGGGAAGAAGAGACCCAGTACTTC. Amino acids: CASSAWGGEEETQYF.

The V and J genes are TRBV19 and TRBJ2-1, with D tentatively TRBD2 (7 bases). Trimming pared 10 bases from V and 9 bases from J, leaving 13 bases between. The germline gives CDR1 LNHDA, CDR2 SQIVND (reference sequence). The CDR3 sequence is 11 residues long. The chain's CDR3 is CATKGGGEQFF. The CDR3 nucleotides are TGTGCCACCAAAGGGGGGGGTGAGCAGTTCTTC.

The chain has TRBV11-2 and TRBJ2-2; D gene uncertain. The CDR3 contains 15 residues. Germline V gene sequence: CDR1 SGHAT, CDR2 FQNNGV. The V gene lost 5 bases and the J gene lost 7 bases, with 17 bases spanning the gap. The CDR3 spells CASSTRTTRYGELFF. As DNA, the CDR3 is TGTGCCAGCAGCACGCGCACCACTCGTTACGGGGAGCTGTTTTTT.

The J gene is TRBJ1-6, the V gene TRBV12-3 or TRBV12-4; D gene ambiguous. V gave up 5 bases and J gave up 14 bases, with 16 bases separating them. This CDR3 is 13 amino acids long. The CDR3 coding sequence is TGTGCCAGCAGTCCCCTCAATCGCAACACCCTCCACTTT. This translates into CASSPLNRNTLHF.